The T cell receptor beta chain described here comes from a study of memory CD4+ T cells and cytomegalovirus serostatus. The sort gate was single viable CD3+CD4+CD8-CD45RO+ cells for memory CD4+ T cells. Serum IgG to CMV pp150, pp28, p38 and p52 defined serostatus. Method: immunoSEQ multiplex PCR; TCRdb's copy keeps in-frame clones and lacks some. The repertoire includes around 53,000 clones, 83% of them detected once, and just under 2% sits in the top ten. V lost 4 bases to trimming and J lost 0 bases, with 16 bases between them. The CDR3 is made up of 18 amino acids. Germline V CDR1 and CDR2: LGHNA, YSLEER. In its sample, this clone was seen a few times.

Sequenced material: memory CD4+ T cells from blood. The chain carries TRBV4-3 and TRBJ2-6, with D perhaps TRBD1 or TRBD2 (6 bases each). This receptor was identified in an adult in good health and CMV-seropositive. CDR3 in DNA: TGCGCCAGCAGCCGCACAGCCACGGGGGCCTCTGGGGCCAACGTCCTGACTTTC. This encodes CASSRTATGASGANVLTF.